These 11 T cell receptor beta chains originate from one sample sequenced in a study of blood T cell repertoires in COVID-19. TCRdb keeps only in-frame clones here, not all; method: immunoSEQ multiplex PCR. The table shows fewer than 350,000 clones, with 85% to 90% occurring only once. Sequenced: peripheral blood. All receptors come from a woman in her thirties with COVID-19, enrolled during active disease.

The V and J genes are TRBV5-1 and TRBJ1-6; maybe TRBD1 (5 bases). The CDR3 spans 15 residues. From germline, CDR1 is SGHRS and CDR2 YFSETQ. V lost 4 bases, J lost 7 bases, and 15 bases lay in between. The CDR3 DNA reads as TGCGCCAGCAGCCCTGCGAACAGGCTCAATTCACCCCTCCACTTT. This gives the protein CASSPANRLNSPLHF.

CDR3 in amino acids: CATMTGGTEAFF. CDR3 sequence (DNA): TGTGCCACGATGACAGGGGGGACTGAAGCTTTCTTT. The V call is TRBV28, the J call TRBJ1-1, with 9 bases lining up with TRBD1. The J segment lost 5 bases and the V segment lost 10 bases, leaving 5 bases of the junction unmatched. CDR1 MDHEN and CDR2 SYDVKM come from the germline V gene. There are 12 residues in the CDR3.

CDR3 region: CASSLVGTLGGSTYFSGNTIYF. CDR3 nucleotides: TGTGCCAGCAGTTTAGTGGGTACTCTGGGGGGATCGACTTACTTCTCTGGAAACACCATATATTTT. V is TRBV27 and J is TRBJ1-3; D is perhaps TRBD1 (5 bases). CDR1 and CDR2 from the germline V gene are MNHEY and SMNVEV (reference sequence). With 2 bases removed from V and 0 bases from J, the gap between germline ends came to 29 bases. The CDR3 is 22 amino acids.

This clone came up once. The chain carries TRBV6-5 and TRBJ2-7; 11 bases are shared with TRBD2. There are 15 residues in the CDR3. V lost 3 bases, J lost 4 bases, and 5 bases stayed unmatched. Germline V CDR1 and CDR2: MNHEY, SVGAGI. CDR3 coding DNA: TGTGCCAGCAGTTATAGCGGGGGGGCTCCATACGAGCAGTACTTC. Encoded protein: CASSYSGGAPYEQYF.

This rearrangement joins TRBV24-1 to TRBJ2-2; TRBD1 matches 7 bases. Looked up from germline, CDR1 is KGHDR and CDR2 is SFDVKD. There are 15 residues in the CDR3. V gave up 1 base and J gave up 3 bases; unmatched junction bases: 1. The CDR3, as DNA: TGTGCCACCAGTGATTTAGACAGGGACACCGGGGAGCTGTTTTTT. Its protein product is CATSDLDRDTGELFF.

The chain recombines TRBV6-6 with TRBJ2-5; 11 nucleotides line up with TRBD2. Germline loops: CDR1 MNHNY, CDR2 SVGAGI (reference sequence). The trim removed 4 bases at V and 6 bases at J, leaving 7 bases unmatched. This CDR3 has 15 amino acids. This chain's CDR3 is CASSSPGLAVKTQYF. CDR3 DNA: TGTGCCAGCAGTTCCCCGGGACTAGCGGTGAAGACCCAGTACTTC.

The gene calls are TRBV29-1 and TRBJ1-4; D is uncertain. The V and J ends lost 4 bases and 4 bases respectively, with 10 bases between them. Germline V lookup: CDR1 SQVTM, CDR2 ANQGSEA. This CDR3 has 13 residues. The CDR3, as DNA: TGCAGCGTTGTACCGGGAAATAATGAAAAACTGTTTTTT. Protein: CSVVPGNNEKLFF.

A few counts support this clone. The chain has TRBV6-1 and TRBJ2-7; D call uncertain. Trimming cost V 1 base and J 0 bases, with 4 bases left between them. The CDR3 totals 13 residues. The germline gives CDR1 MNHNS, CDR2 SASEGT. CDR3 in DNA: TGTGCCAGCAGTGAAGGCAGCTCCTACGAGCAGTACTTC. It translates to CASSEGSSYEQYF.

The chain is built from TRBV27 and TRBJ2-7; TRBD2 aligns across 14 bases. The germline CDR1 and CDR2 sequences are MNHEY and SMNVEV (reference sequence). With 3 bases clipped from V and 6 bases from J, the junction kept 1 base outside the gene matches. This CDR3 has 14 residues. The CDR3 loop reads CASSLTSGGAEQYF. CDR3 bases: TGTGCCAGCAGTTTGACTAGCGGGGGGGCCGAGCAGTACTTC.

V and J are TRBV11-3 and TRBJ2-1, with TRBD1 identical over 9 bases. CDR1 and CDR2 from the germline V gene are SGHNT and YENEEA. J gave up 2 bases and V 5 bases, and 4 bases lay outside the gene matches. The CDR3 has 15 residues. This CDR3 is CASSPRQGAYNEQFF. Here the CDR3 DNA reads TGTGCCAGCAGCCCGCGACAGGGGGCCTACAATGAGCAGTTCTTC.

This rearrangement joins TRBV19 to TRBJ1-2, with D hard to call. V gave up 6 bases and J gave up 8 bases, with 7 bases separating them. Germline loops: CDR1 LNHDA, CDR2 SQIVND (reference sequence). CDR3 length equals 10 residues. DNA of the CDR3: TGTGCCAGTAGGGGGAGAGGCTACACCTTC. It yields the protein CASRGRGYTF.